Sequencing of this TCR beta chain was carried out in a study of post-analysis software for immune sequencing data. Notes on the study in general: The F measure placed samples prepared in the same batch into strongly shared clusters.

Worth noting for this clonotype: Its antigen is still unknown.

Included in the TCR beta cDNA libraries were unique molecular identifiers. TCRdb re-called the PCR reads through MiXCR, storing one row per CDR3 protein. The sample carries some 890,000 distinct CDR3 sequences, about 50% recorded once. The sample taken for sequencing was blood. This clonotype originated in a girl aged 10 to 17 with multiple sclerosis.

CDR3 in DNA: TGCGCCAGCAGTGAACAGCTCAACACTGAAGCTTTCTTT. This codes for CASSEQLNTEAFF. The chain employs TRBV10-2 and TRBJ1-1, with D unresolved. Germline values: CDR1 WSHSY, CDR2 SAAADI. The CDR3 runs to 13 residues. V lost 3 bases and J lost 2, with 7 bases in between.